What follows are 30 T cell receptor beta chains derived from one specimen sequenced in a study of shared clonotypes between healthy human individuals. The table came from immunoSEQ multiplex PCR; TCRdb's copy has only in-frame clones and leaves some out. Among over a million clones listed, 98% were seen once. Sequencing used naive CD4+ T cells sorted from blood. Noted subset: CD45RA+ positively selected. These receptors all come from a man under 40 in good health.

This chain connects TRBV18 to TRBJ2-1; 7 positions agree with TRBD2. CDR3 length equals 14 residues. Trimming removed 3 bases from V and 8 bases from J; junction bases left unmatched: 7. Germline CDR1 is KGHSH and CDR2 is LQKENI. CDR3 sequence reads: CASSPPGLPDEQFF. As DNA, the CDR3 is TGTGCCAGCTCACCGCCGGGACTACCGGATGAGCAGTTCTTC.

In this sample, this clone turned up once. The rearrangement joins TRBV11-2 to TRBJ2-7; 13 bases agree with TRBD2. Germline assignment: CDR1 SGHAT and CDR2 FQNNGV. Unmatched junction bases numbered 9, after V lost 0 bases and J lost 4 bases. The CDR3 is 18 amino acids. CDR3 residues: CASSLDGTSGVVWYEQYF. The CDR3 nucleotides read TGTGCCAGCAGCTTAGATGGGACTAGCGGGGTGGTATGGTACGAGCAGTACTTC. Full variable domain (remainder filled in from reference TRBV11-2 and TRBJ2-7): EAGVAQSPRYKIIEKRQSVAFWCNPISGHATLYWYQQILGQGPKLLIQFQNNGVVDDSQLPKDRFSAERLKGVDSTLKIQPAKLEDSAVYLCASSLDGTSGVVWYEQYFGPGTRLTVT.

This chain joins TRBV9 and TRBJ1-4; no definite D call. Germline values: CDR1 SGDLS, CDR2 YYNGEE. CDR3 length: 15 residues. V was clipped by 3 bases and J by 0 bases, with 9 bases between them. The CDR3 protein is CASSANLATNEKLFF. In DNA, the CDR3 is TGTGCCAGCAGCGCAAACCTTGCAACTAATGAAAAACTGTTTTTT.

CDR3 protein: CASSLVGDRNQPQHF. In DNA, the CDR3 is TGTGCCAGCAGCTTAGTAGGGGACCGCAATCAGCCCCAGCATTTT. The chain joins TRBV7-2 to TRBJ1-5; weak D call: TRBD1 (5 bases). V lost 1 base and J 2 bases, leaving 9 bases between the germline ends. The CDR3 extends over 15 amino acids. Germline V gene sequence: CDR1 SGHTA, CDR2 FQGNSA. The variable domain in full, completed from reference TRBV7-2 and TRBJ1-5, reads GAGVSQSPSNKVTEKGKDVELRCDPISGHTALYWYRQSLGQGLEFLIYFQGNSAPDKSGLPSDRFSAERTGGSVSTLTIQRTQQEDSAVYLCASSLVGDRNQPQHFGDGTRLSIL.

This clone was observed a single time. Other nucleotide sequences from this sample produce the same CDR3. The chain employs TRBV5-1 and TRBJ2-7, with a possible D match to TRBD1 (5 bases). Per germline, CDR1 SGHRS and CDR2 YFSETQ. V lost 5 bases and J 3 bases, leaving 6 bases between the germline ends. CDR3 size: 11 residues. The CDR3 coding sequence is TGCGCCAGCAGTGACAGCTACGAGCAGTACTTC. It specifies CASSDSYEQYF. The full variable domain, with the rest looked up from reference TRBV5-1 and TRBJ2-7, is KAGVTQTPRYLIKTRGQQVTLSCSPISGHRSVSWYQQTPGQGLQFLFEYFSETQRNKGNFPGRFSGRQFSNSRSEMNVSTLELGDSALYLCASSDSYEQYFGPGTRLTVT.

The genes are TRBV6-1 and TRBJ1-6, with D unclear. V lost 7 bases, J lost 9 bases, and 10 bases lay in between. The CDR3 is 12 amino acids. Germline assignment: CDR1 MNHNS and CDR2 SASEGT. CDR3 loop: CASTRYGSPLHF. Written as DNA, the CDR3 is TGTGCCAGCACCCGATATGGTTCACCCCTCCACTTT.

The chain employs TRBV5-1 and TRBJ2-5; the D call may be TRBD1 or TRBD2 (5 bases each). This CDR3 is 14 amino acids long. Trimming pared 4 bases from V and 4 bases from J, leaving 14 bases between. CDR1 and CDR2 from the germline V gene are SGHRS and YFSETQ. CDR3 DNA sequence: TGCGCCAGCAGCGTCGGACAAGCGGTAGAGACCCAGTACTTC. It is translated as CASSVGQAVETQYF.

This rearrangement joins TRBV28 to TRBJ2-3, with a weak D call TRBD2 (6 bases). This CDR3 region has 15 residues. V was shortened by 3 bases and J by 7 bases, with 17 bases between the two germline ends. The germline V gene has CDR1 MDHEN and CDR2 SYDVKM. The CDR3 reads CASSFAQTSSYTQYF. The CDR3 DNA reads TGTGCCAGCAGTTTCGCCCAGACTAGTTCTTATACGCAGTATTTT.

The genes are TRBV2 and TRBJ2-7, with D maybe TRBD2 (7 bases). Germline V gene data show CDR1 as SNHLY and CDR2 as FYNNEI. The CDR3 is 14 amino acids. V dropped 6 bases and J dropped 3 bases, with 15 bases sitting between them. The CDR3 bases are TGTGCCAGCAGGGTAGGGGGGGCGTACTACGAGCAGTACTTC. It translates to CASRVGGAYYEQYF.

The rearrangement joins TRBV6-6 to TRBJ2-2; perhaps TRBD2 as D (6 bases). The germline gives CDR1 MNHNY, CDR2 SVGAGI (reference sequence). The CDR3 contains 13 residues. The V and J ends lost 7 bases and 4 bases respectively, with 10 bases between them. The chain's CDR3 is CASIPGGTGELFF. The DNA of the CDR3 is TGTGCCAGCATCCCCGGGGGCACCGGGGAGCTGTTTTTT.

This clone was seen only once. The chain links TRBV7-9 to TRBJ2-7; D tentatively reads TRBD1 or TRBD2 (5 bases each). The CDR3 is 15 amino acids. Germline CDR1 and CDR2: SEHNR and FQNEAQ (reference sequence). V lost 4 bases and J lost 3, with 16 bases in between. CDR3 sequence reads: CASSSTGTDFYEQYF. CDR3 in DNA: TGTGCCAGCAGCTCAACCGGGACGGACTTCTACGAGCAGTACTTC.

This chain connects TRBV5-1 to TRBJ2-1, with TRBD2 matching over 8 bases. V trimming: 2 bases; J trimming: 5 bases; junction bases outside the gene matches: 9. The V gene's germline CDR1 is SGHRS and CDR2 YFSETQ. The CDR3 covers 16 residues. The CDR3 DNA reads TGCGCCAGCAGCTTTCGGGCCGGGACTAGTAACAATGAGCAGTTCTTC. It encodes CASSFRAGTSNNEQFF.

The chain combines TRBV5-4 with TRBJ2-3; 9 nucleotides match TRBD2. Germline CDR1 and CDR2: SGHNT and YYREEE (reference sequence). V gave up 4 bases and J gave up 3 bases; unmatched junction bases: 9. The CDR3 is 16 residues long. The CDR3 region is CASSKGGSGSTDTQYF. CDR3 nucleotide sequence: TGTGCCAGCAGCAAGGGGGGTAGCGGGAGTACAGATACGCAGTATTTT.

The J gene is TRBJ2-7, the V gene TRBV5-4; weak D call: TRBD1 (5 bases). V lost 1 base to trimming and J lost 0 bases, with 8 bases between them. This CDR3 has 14 amino acids. Germline assignment: CDR1 SGHNT and CDR2 YYREEE (reference sequence). The CDR3 here is CASSLLGVSYEQYF. In DNA form, the CDR3 reads TGTGCCAGCAGCTTGTTAGGGGTCTCCTACGAGCAGTACTTC.

V gene TRBV11-2 combines with J gene TRBJ2-7, with 7 bases aligning to TRBD1. The germline V gene encodes CDR1 SGHAT and CDR2 FQNNGV. The CDR3 spans 14 residues. Losses at the gene ends were 6 bases for V and 3 bases for J; bases not matched to a gene: 8. CDR3 protein: CASRGTETFYEQYF. In DNA form, the CDR3 reads TGTGCCAGCAGAGGGACAGAGACTTTCTACGAGCAGTACTTC.

The chain has TRBV6-6 and TRBJ1-1, with D possibly being TRBD1 (5 bases). V lost 11 bases, J lost 0 bases, and 10 bases lay in between. The CDR3 contains 12 residues. Germline V gene sequence: CDR1 MNHNY, CDR2 SVGAGI (reference sequence). The CDR3 DNA sequence: TGTGCCGGGGGAGTCGTGAACACTGAAGCTTTCTTT. Its translation: CAGGVVNTEAFF.

The gene calls are TRBV7-2 and TRBJ2-1; no firm D call. V was cut by 1 base and J by 2 bases, with 12 bases left in between. The V gene's germline CDR1 is SGHTA and CDR2 FQGNSA. This CDR3 is 16 amino acids long. This CDR3 reads CASSLVRTSTYNEQFF. CDR3 sequence (DNA): TGTGCCAGCAGCTTAGTGAGGACCTCTACCTACAATGAGCAGTTCTTC.

This chain uses TRBV18 with TRBJ1-3; D remains unclear. V lost 2 bases and J 0 bases, leaving 14 bases between the germline ends. Looked up from germline, CDR1 is KGHSH and CDR2 is LQKENI. The CDR3 covers 17 residues. CDR3 residues: CASSPYGELSSGNTIYF. Here the CDR3 DNA reads TGTGCCAGCTCACCATACGGGGAGTTGAGCTCTGGAAACACCATATATTTT.

This chain uses TRBV19 with TRBJ2-1; 14 bases match TRBD2. V lost 6 bases and J lost 4; bases outside the gene matches: 11. The CDR3 is 18 residues long. Germline V gene sequence: CDR1 LNHDA, CDR2 SQIVND (reference sequence). DNA for the CDR3: TGTGCCAGTAGGACGTTTTCGGGACTAGCGGGGGTGTACAATGAGCAGTTCTTC. Encoded protein: CASRTFSGLAGVYNEQFF.

This clone showed up just once. V is TRBV2 and J is TRBJ2-5; possibly TRBD2 for D (6 bases). This CDR3 region has 12 residues. Between the trimmed V and J ends, which lost 11 bases and 4 bases, there was a span of 14 bases. CDR1 is SNHLY, CDR2 FYNNEI, per germline. Here the CDR3 DNA reads TGTGCCGGGCGGGGAGCGGGAGAGACCCAGTACTTC. The encoded protein is CAGRGAGETQYF.

This chain connects TRBV23-1 to TRBJ2-5; 7 bases are shared with TRBD1. TRBV23-1 is labeled an ORF, and its function is uncertain. V gave up 4 bases and J gave up 3 bases; unmatched junction bases: 14. The CDR3 spans 17 residues. CDR3: CASSPFDPHRGKETQYF. CDR3 bases: TGCGCCAGCAGTCCTTTTGACCCTCACAGGGGTAAAGAGACCCAGTACTTC.

This chain uses TRBV4-3 with TRBJ1-1; no definite D call. V lost 0 bases and J lost 1, with 9 bases in between. The CDR3 has 15 residues. The germline CDR1 and CDR2 sequences are LGHNA and YSLEER. The CDR3 DNA reads as TGCGCCAGCAGCCAAGATGCAACTCCGAACACTGAAGCTTTCTTT. Residues: CASSQDATPNTEAFF.

The J gene is TRBJ2-7, the V gene TRBV5-1; 9 bases agree with TRBD1. CDR1 and CDR2 (germline): SGHRS, YFSETQ. CDR3 size: 14 residues. V lost 7 bases and J lost 3; bases outside the gene matches: 8. DNA of the CDR3: TGCGCCAGCGGTCAACAGGGGGCAGTCTACGAGCAGTACTTC. It codes for CASGQQGAVYEQYF.

This CDR3 reads CASSPKPGLAGDEQFF. The CDR3 region has the DNA TGCGCCAGCAGCCCAAAGCCGGGACTAGCGGGCGATGAGCAGTTCTTC. The J gene is TRBJ2-1, the V gene TRBV5-1; 12 positions agree with TRBD2. Germline CDR1 and CDR2: SGHRS and YFSETQ. The CDR3 is made up of 16 amino acids. The V gene end was trimmed by 4 bases and the J gene end by 8 bases; junction bases not matched to a gene: 10. The whole variable domain, remainder taken from reference TRBV5-1 and TRBJ2-1, is KAGVTQTPRYLIKTRGQQVTLSCSPISGHRSVSWYQQTPGQGLQFLFEYFSETQRNKGNFPGRFSGRQFSNSRSEMNVSTLELGDSALYLCASSPKPGLAGDEQFFGPGTRLTVL.

In DNA form, the CDR3 reads TGTGCCAGCAGCTCTACTAGCGGGGCCTCCTACGAGCAGTACTTC. Translation gives CASSSTSGASYEQYF. The genes are TRBV9 and TRBJ2-7; TRBD2 matches at 10 bases. The CDR3 spans 15 residues. CDR1 is SGDLS and CDR2 is YYNGEE in the germline V gene. J gave up 0 bases and V 4 bases, and 4 bases lay outside the gene matches. Drawing the rest from reference TRBV9 and TRBJ2-7, the complete variable domain is DSGVTQTPKHLITATGQRVTLRCSPRSGDLSVYWYQQSLDQGLQFLIQYYNGEERAKGNILERFSAQQFPDLHSELNLSSLELGDSALYFCASSSTSGASYEQYFGPGTRLTVT.

This chain uses TRBV12-5 with TRBJ2-3; TRBD2 agrees at 11 bases. V was clipped by 7 bases and J by 2 bases; unmatched bases: 11. Germline V gives CDR1 LGHNT, CDR2 FRNRAP. The CDR3 spans 17 residues. The DNA for the CDR3 is TGTGCTAGTGCCCTGAAGGGACTAGCGGACAACACAGATACGCAGTATTTT. Translated: CASALKGLADNTDTQYF.

This clone was counted a single time. The gene calls are TRBV28 and TRBJ2-7, with 8 nucleotides matching TRBD2. In germline, CDR1 is MDHEN, CDR2 SYDVKM. CDR3 length equals 14 residues. The V segment lost 6 bases and the J segment 7 bases; nucleotides outside the gene matches: 11. CDR3 DNA sequence: TGTGCCAGCAGCCCCGGGACTAGTGTCGGTGAGCAGTACTTC. This codes for CASSPGTSVGEQYF.

V gene TRBV28 combines with J gene TRBJ1-5; D perhaps matches TRBD1 (5 bases). The CDR3 runs 16 residues. Germline V CDR1 and CDR2: MDHEN, SYDVKM. The V and J ends lost 6 bases and 2 bases respectively, with 17 bases between them. The CDR3 loop reads CASRTPGSGGNQPQHF. Written as DNA, the CDR3 is TGTGCCAGCAGGACCCCGGGGTCGGGGGGCAATCAGCCCCAGCATTTT.

This rearrangement joins TRBV30 to TRBJ2-7; 7 nucleotides match TRBD2. The CDR3 has 17 residues. Germline trimming cut 3 bases from V and 3 bases from J; bases unmatched to any gene: 17. The germline CDR1 and CDR2 sequences are GTSNPN and SVGIG (reference sequence). The CDR3 DNA reads TGTGCCTGGAGCTCGCCACTTGCTAGCGGAGAAGTCTACGAGCAGTACTTC. This gives the protein CAWSSPLASGEVYEQYF.

The gene calls are TRBV20-1 and TRBJ1-1; tentatively, D is TRBD1 (5 bases). Germline V lookup: CDR1 DFQATT, CDR2 SNEGSKA (reference sequence). CDR3 length: 11 amino acids. Between the trimmed V and J ends, which lost 3 bases and 6 bases, there was a span of 8 bases. The chain's CDR3 is CSASGGPEAFF. CDR3 in DNA: TGCAGTGCTAGTGGGGGACCTGAAGCTTTCTTT.